The TCR beta chain under discussion was sequenced for a study of cytomegalovirus exposure and HLA in healthy donors. Study at large: A prior study identified approximately 120 million unique TCR beta sequences from 200 million or so T cells.

Details on this clone: What it binds is not known.

The study's findings and limits: Productive status was seen about 87% or about 30% of the time for most TCR beta V segments in an earlier analysis. The Asian-associated ancestry cluster reportedly had fewer N-insertions than the approximately 650-donor mean in a later analysis.

The CDR3 totals 15 residues. J lost 11 bases, V lost 5 bases, and 8 bases had no gene match. Germline V gene lookup returns CDR1 SGHVS and CDR2 FQNEAQ. The PCR contained 60 Vbeta and 13 Jbeta primers. The method was immunoSEQ multiplex PCR; TCRdb's version includes in-frame clones alone and lacks a portion of them. The table has 100,000 to 150,000 clones, 60% to 85% seen once. The chain carries TRBV7-8 and TRBJ2-3; 15 nucleotides line up with TRBD2. The clonotype comes from a female donor in good health and CMV-seronegative. Material for sequencing was PBMCs. The CDR3 loop is CASSLGLAGGPRQYF. CDR3 bases: TGTGCCAGCAGCCTCGGACTAGCGGGAGGGCCACGGCAGTATTTT. Based on the CDR3 plus reference TRBV7-8 and TRBJ2-3, the full variable domain is GAGVSQSPRYKVAKRGQDVALRCDPISGHVSLFWYQQALGQGPEFLTYFQNEAQLDKSGLPSDRFFAERPEGSVSTLKIQRTQQEDSAVYLCASSLGLAGGPRQYFGPGTRLTVL.